Each of the 20 T cell receptor beta chains below was sequenced from the same sample in a study of T cell changes during pregnancy in multiple sclerosis. Sequenced by immunoSEQ multiplex PCR; TCRdb stores in-frame clones only, minus some. The sample lists about 100,000 clones; over 85% were seen once. The source material was peripheral blood, sampled in the second trimester of pregnancy. The receptor set was obtained from a female donor with multiple sclerosis, enrolled in a pregnancy study.

The chain joins TRBV20-1 to TRBJ2-5; the D is unclear. V was shortened by 3 bases and J by 1 base, with 3 bases between the two germline ends. Germline-derived CDR1 and CDR2 are DFQATT and SNEGSKA (reference sequence). The CDR3 is made up of 11 amino acids. CDR3 amino acids: CSASLQETQYF. The CDR3 DNA reads TGCAGTGCTAGTCTCCAAGAGACCCAGTACTTC.

The table lists this clone with a count of one. This chain joins TRBV7-8 and TRBJ2-3; D is unresolved. Trimming shortened V by 2 bases and J by 2 bases, and 14 bases separated the two germline ends. Germline assignment: CDR1 SGHVS and CDR2 FQNEAQ. CDR3 length: 16 residues. This CDR3 is CASSLRPQANTDTQYF. CDR3 DNA sequence: TGTGCCAGCAGCTTAAGGCCGCAGGCTAACACAGATACGCAGTATTTT.

CDR3 sequence: CAWIQDRVGIYGYTF. In DNA form, the CDR3 reads TGTGCCTGGATCCAGGACAGGGTAGGGATCTATGGCTACACCTTC. The chain combines TRBV30 with TRBJ1-2, with TRBD1 matching 8 bases. CDR3 length equals 15 residues. Losses at the gene ends were 4 bases for V and 4 bases for J; bases not matched to a gene: 11. Germline CDR1 GTSNPN, CDR2 SVGIG (reference sequence). The entire variable domain, with the rest obtained from reference TRBV30 and TRBJ1-2, is as follows: SQTIHQWPATLVQPVGSPLSLECTVEGTSNPNLYWYRQAAGRGLQLLFYSVGIGQISSEVPQNLSASRPQDRQFILSSKKLLLSDSGFYLCAWIQDRVGIYGYTFGSGTRLTVV.

The rearrangement uses TRBV14 and TRBJ2-1; TRBD2 matches 7 bases. CDR1 and CDR2 (germline): SGHDN, FVKESK. The CDR3 is made up of 16 amino acids. Trimming at V came to 4 bases and at J to 7 bases, leaving 13 bases not matched to a gene. The CDR3 loop is CASSRAGTTSRNEQFF. The DNA for the CDR3 is TGTGCCAGCAGCCGTGCCGGGACTACCTCCAGGAATGAGCAGTTCTTC.

The V and J genes are TRBV29-1 and TRBJ2-3; TRBD2 is a possible D gene (5 bases). CDR1 and CDR2 (germline): SQVTM, ANQGSEA. The CDR3 length is 10 residues. V lost 7 bases and J 7 bases, leaving 9 bases between the germline ends. This CDR3 is CSGLSNTQYF. DNA of the CDR3: TGCAGCGGACTATCAAATACGCAGTATTTT.

The V gene is TRBV5-8, the J gene TRBJ1-5, with 9 bases that match TRBD1. Unmatched junction bases numbered 19, after V lost 4 bases and J lost 2 bases. Per germline, CDR1 SGHTS and CDR2 YDEGEE. This CDR3 contains 20 residues. The CDR3 reads CASSIALPGQGSVGNQPQHF. The CDR3 DNA reads as TGTGCCAGCAGCATTGCCCTACCGGGACAGGGATCGGTTGGCAATCAGCCCCAGCATTTT.

This chain links TRBV21-1 with TRBJ1-6; TRBD1 is taken as the D call from the table, unchecked against the DNA. TRBV21-1 is classified as a pseudogene. CDR3 length: 14 amino acids. CDR3 sequence: CASKGAAGVSPLHF. The DNA for the CDR3 is TGTGCCAGCAAAGGGGCGGCAGGGGTTTCACCCCTCCACTTT.

This clone was counted only a few times. V usage is TRBV10-3 and J usage is TRBJ1-2, with 10 nucleotides matching TRBD1. The CDR3 is 14 residues long. The trim removed 7 bases at V and 7 bases at J, leaving 9 bases unmatched. Germline assignment: CDR1 ENHRY and CDR2 SYGVKD. The CDR3 sequence is CAITPGQGTTGYTF. The CDR3 DNA reads TGTGCCATCACTCCGGGACAGGGGACGACTGGCTACACCTTC.

Turning to this clone: In the same sample, other DNA sequences code for this CDR3. The chain couples TRBV5-4 to TRBJ2-7, with D perhaps matching TRBD2 (6 bases). CDR1 SGHNT and CDR2 YYREEE come from the germline V gene (reference sequence). V gave up 2 bases and J gave up 1 base, with 7 bases separating them. This CDR3 comprises 13 residues. The CDR3 sequence is CASSLRGSYEQYF. CDR3 DNA: TGTGCCAGCAGCTTACGGGGGTCCTACGAGCAGTACTTC.

The chain recombines TRBV28 with TRBJ2-7; tentatively, D is TRBD2 (5 bases). This CDR3 contains 13 residues. Germline V gene data show CDR1 as MDHEN and CDR2 as SYDVKM. V lost 6 bases and J lost 7, with 16 bases in between. CDR3 region: CASRRAGLGEQYF. CDR3 in DNA: TGTGCCAGCAGGAGGGCGGGCCTGGGGGAGCAGTACTTC.

The chain has TRBV19 and TRBJ2-2, with 7 bases matching TRBD2. V was clipped by 6 bases and J by 5 bases; unmatched bases: 9. The germline V gene encodes CDR1 LNHDA and CDR2 SQIVND (reference sequence). The CDR3 loop spans 15 amino acids. Here the CDR3 reads CASSPGGIGTGELFF. CDR3 coding DNA: TGTGCCAGTAGCCCCGGGGGGATCGGTACCGGGGAGCTGTTTTTT.

The chain carries TRBV5-4 and TRBJ2-7, with 9 nucleotides matching TRBD2. The CDR3 is made up of 16 amino acids. Germline V lookup: CDR1 SGHNT, CDR2 YYREEE (reference sequence). J was trimmed by 5 bases and V by 0 bases; bases with no gene match: 9. The CDR3 nucleotides are TGTGCCAGCAGCTTGGGTGCGGGAGGGGTTCATAACGAGCAGTACTTC. This translates into CASSLGAGGVHNEQYF.

The V and J genes are TRBV7-3 and TRBJ2-6; no firm D call. The CDR3 totals 16 residues. V shed 2 bases and J shed 4 bases, with 12 bases lying between them. The germline V gene has CDR1 SGHTA and CDR2 FQGTGA. The chain's CDR3 is CASSLERVSGANVLTF. The DNA of the CDR3 is TGTGCCAGCAGCTTAGAACGGGTGTCCGGGGCCAACGTCCTGACTTTC.

The V and J genes are TRBV5-1 and TRBJ2-7; TRBD1 agrees at 10 bases. Germline V gene data show CDR1 as SGHRS and CDR2 as YFSETQ. J gave up 7 bases and V 4 bases, and 8 bases lay outside the gene matches. This CDR3 is 14 amino acids long. CDR3 in amino acids: CASSARTGGEEQYF. The CDR3 DNA reads TGCGCCAGCAGCGCCCGGACAGGGGGAGAGGAGCAGTACTTC.

This sequence joins TRBV30 and TRBJ1-3, with D possibly TRBD1 on 5 matching bases. Germline assignment: CDR1 GTSNPN and CDR2 SVGIG (reference sequence). The germline V and J ends were trimmed by 2 bases and 7 bases, with 18 bases remaining between them. This CDR3 comprises 15 residues. CDR3 bases: TGTGCCTGGAGTACAGGCCTGCCCAGGATGAACACCATATATTTT. Protein: CAWSTGLPRMNTIYF.

This chain connects TRBV7-9 to TRBJ2-1; D possibly corresponds to TRBD2 (6 bases). The CDR3 sequence is 14 residues long. Per the germline V gene, CDR1 is SEHNR and CDR2 is FQNEAQ (reference sequence). Trimming took off 1 base at V and 4 bases at J, with 8 bases between the two ends. CDR3 loop: CASSLGGVYNEQFF. The CDR3, as DNA: TGTGCCAGCAGCTTAGGGGGGGTTTACAATGAGCAGTTCTTC.

The chain uses TRBV5-1 and TRBJ2-2; 8 bases line up with TRBD1. This CDR3 is 14 amino acids long. Trimming cost V 3 bases and J 6 bases; bases outside gene matches: 4. Germline V gene data show CDR1 as SGHRS and CDR2 as YFSETQ. This CDR3 is CASSSSTGAGELFF. In DNA form, the CDR3 reads TGCGCCAGCAGCTCGTCGACAGGGGCCGGGGAGCTGTTTTTT.

The chain carries TRBV10-3 and TRBJ2-7, with 7 bases lining up with TRBD1. V was pared by 6 bases and J by 6 bases, with 17 bases of the junction left unmatched. The germline V gene has CDR1 ENHRY and CDR2 SYGVKD. This CDR3 comprises 16 residues. This CDR3 is CAISPNLGQSGIEQYF. The CDR3 DNA reads as TGTGCCATCAGCCCGAACTTGGGACAGTCTGGCATCGAGCAGTACTTC.

The V call is TRBV14, the J call TRBJ2-1; D remains unclear. V lost 4 bases to trimming and J lost 12 bases, with 10 bases between them. The germline gives CDR1 SGHDN, CDR2 FVKESK. This CDR3 region has 11 residues. CDR3 sequence reads: CASSLSLVQFF. The CDR3 DNA follows: TGTGCCAGCAGCCTCAGTCTGGTGCAGTTCTTC.

The chain has TRBV15 and TRBJ1-5; 8 bases align to TRBD1. This CDR3 spans 21 amino acids. The J segment lost 5 bases and the V segment lost 0 bases, leaving 21 bases of the junction unmatched. The germline V gene encodes CDR1 LNHNV and CDR2 YYDKDF (reference sequence). Here the CDR3 DNA reads TGTGCCACCAGCAGAGATGAGAGAGACAGGGGTATCTTTGCATTCCATCAGCCCCAGCATTTT. Translating it yields CATSRDERDRGIFAFHQPQHF.